The 26 T cell receptor beta chains below all came from one sample that was sequenced in a study of monozygotic twins with inflammatory bowel disease. With the 5' RACE reads reprocessed, TCRdb shows one record per CDR3 protein and no DNA. The listing records a few hundred thousand distinct CDR3 sequences. The sample was blood. These receptors were obtained from a human donor with ulcerative colitis or Crohn's disease, or a healthy co-twin of an affected twin (not recorded which).

The chain joins TRBV9 to TRBJ2-1; TCRdb picks TRBD1, but there is no DNA to check that call. CDR1 SGDLS and CDR2 YYNGEE come from the germline V gene. The length of the CDR3 is 15 residues. CDR3 region: CASNPHLGIINEQFF.

V and J are TRBV7-6 and TRBJ2-1; TCRdb's assignment of TRBD2 cannot be checked, as there is no DNA. Germline CDR1 reads SGHVS; CDR2 reads FNYEAQ. CDR3 length equals 15 residues. The CDR3: CASSLFGLAYNEQFF.

The V and J genes are TRBV29-1 and TRBJ2-5; TCRdb's D call, TRBD1, is unchecked because there is no DNA. The CDR3 spans 13 residues. CDR1 and CDR2 from the germline V gene are SQVTM and ANQGSEA. This CDR3 is CSTMPGTGETQYF.

This chain joins TRBV10-3 and TRBJ2-1; checking the TCRdb D call of TRBD2 is not possible without DNA. The CDR3 has 17 amino acids. Germline V gene sequence: CDR1 ENHRY, CDR2 SYGVKD. This CDR3 reads CAISESASGSGDNEQFF.

The CDR3 here is CASSPVSVIYEQYF. This chain connects TRBV6-2 or TRBV6-3 to TRBJ2-7; TCRdb's D gene call, TRBD2, goes unchecked for lack of DNA. CDR1 and CDR2 from the germline V gene are MNHEY and SVGEGT. The CDR3 spans 14 residues.

The chain combines TRBV5-4 with TRBJ2-3; TCRdb returns TRBD2, unconfirmable since there is no DNA. CDR3 length equals 16 residues. Germline V gene sequence: CDR1 SGHNT, CDR2 YYREEE (reference sequence). The CDR3 loop is CASSSLSGTTVDTQYF.

This chain links TRBV2 with TRBJ1-2; the D gene TCRdb calls, TRBD1, cannot be checked with no DNA. The CDR3 is 11 residues long. Germline V gene sequence: CDR1 SNHLY, CDR2 FYNNEI. The CDR3 sequence: CASSRGYGYTF.

The chain carries TRBV30 and TRBJ1-2. The germline V gene has CDR1 GTSNPN and CDR2 SVGIG (reference sequence). The CDR3 runs to 13 residues. The CDR3 sequence: CAWSVRQKGSYTF. The whole variable domain, filled in from reference TRBV30 and TRBJ1-2, reads SQTIHQWPATLVQPVGSPLSLECTVEGTSNPNLYWYRQAAGRGLQLLFYSVGIGQISSEVPQNLSASRPQDRQFILSSKKLLLSDSGFYLCAWSVRQKGSYTFGSGTRLTVV.

The chain joins TRBV7-6 to TRBJ2-6; no DNA is available, so the TRBD2 call from TCRdb remains unchecked. The CDR3 is 17 residues long. CDR1 is SGHVS, CDR2 FNYEAQ, per germline. The CDR3 reads CASSLDRVSSGANVLTF.

The chain employs TRBV24-1 and TRBJ2-1; with no DNA, the TCRdb D assignment of TRBD1 cannot be verified. The germline V gene encodes CDR1 KGHDR and CDR2 SFDVKD. The CDR3 is 17 residues long. The CDR3 spells CATSDLGPGTQRNEQFF.

CDR3 loop: CASSVGGLAPYNEQFF. This chain connects TRBV6-4 to TRBJ2-1; the D gene TCRdb calls, TRBD2, cannot be checked with no DNA. Germline V gene lookup returns CDR1 MRHNA and CDR2 SNTAGT. The CDR3 consists of 16 residues.

The genes are TRBV2 and TRBJ2-5; lacking DNA, the TRBD2 call made by TCRdb goes unchecked. This CDR3 has 15 amino acids. Germline assignment: CDR1 SNHLY and CDR2 FYNNEI. The CDR3 here is CASSEVAGAQETQYF. Filled out from reference TRBV2 and TRBJ2-5, the complete variable domain reads EPEVTQTPSHQVTQMGQEVILRCVPISNHLYFYWYRQILGQKVEFLVSFYNNEISEKSEIFDDQFSVERPDGSNFTLKIRSTKLEDSAMYFCASSEVAGAQETQYFGPGTRLLVL.

This sequence joins TRBV11-1 and TRBJ2-4; checking the TCRdb D call of TRBD2 is not possible without DNA. From germline, CDR1 is SGHAT and CDR2 FQDESV (reference sequence). The CDR3 spans 18 residues. CDR3 residues: CASSLTDPARVAKNIQYF.

This sequence joins TRBV19 and TRBJ1-5; TCRdb lists TRBD1, though no DNA is available to test this call. CDR3 length equals 15 residues. From germline, CDR1 is LNHDA and CDR2 SQIVND (reference sequence). This chain's CDR3 is CASTPGENNNQPQHF.

The chain employs TRBV6-1 and TRBJ1-5; TCRdb's D call, TRBD1, is unchecked because there is no DNA. Germline V CDR1 and CDR2: MNHNS, SASEGT. The CDR3 loop spans 16 amino acids. CDR3 amino acids: CASRGYAGTGNQPQHF.

The chain joins TRBV5-1 to TRBJ2-7; the TCRdb D gene call, TRBD2, has no DNA to confirm it. The CDR3 is made up of 15 amino acids. Germline CDR1 is SGHRS and CDR2 is YFSETQ. This CDR3 is CASSELAGVSNEQYF.

The chain carries TRBV12-3 or TRBV12-4 and TRBJ2-1. The CDR3 loop spans 19 amino acids. The chain's CDR3 is CASSLNKLRSSGSYNEQFF.

This chain links TRBV20-1 with TRBJ1-5; the D call from TCRdb, TRBD1, cannot be confirmed without DNA. There are 13 residues in the CDR3. Germline V gene data show CDR1 as DFQATT and CDR2 as SNEGSKA (reference sequence). CDR3 sequence reads: CSSRDREHQPQHF.

The rearrangement joins TRBV7-3 to TRBJ2-1; with no DNA, the TCRdb D assignment of TRBD1 cannot be verified. The CDR3 totals 17 residues. CDR1 and CDR2 (germline): SGHTA, FQGTGA. The CDR3: CASSLYGGPLTYNEQFF. Full variable domain (rest looked up from reference TRBV7-3 and TRBJ2-1): GAGVSQTPSNKVTEKGKYVELRCDPISGHTALYWYRQSLGQGPEFLIYFQGTGAADDSGLPNDRFFAVRPEGSVSTLKIQRTERGDSAVYLCASSLYGGPLTYNEQFFGPGTRLTVL.

The gene calls are TRBV19 and TRBJ2-7; with no DNA, the TCRdb D assignment of TRBD1 cannot be verified. The germline V gene has CDR1 LNHDA and CDR2 SQIVND (reference sequence). The CDR3 length is 14 residues. The CDR3 region is CASSVGGSSYEQYF. The full variable domain, completed using reference TRBV19 and TRBJ2-7, is DGGITQSPKYLFRKEGQNVTLSCEQNLNHDAMYWYRQDPGQGLRLIYYSQIVNDFQKGDIAEGYSVSREKKESFPLTVTSAQKNPTAFYLCASSVGGSSYEQYFGPGTRLTVT.

This chain connects TRBV5-4 to TRBJ2-5; checking the TCRdb D call of TRBD2 is not possible without DNA. The CDR3 consists of 15 residues. Looked up from germline, CDR1 is SGHNT and CDR2 is YYREEE (reference sequence). CDR3 region: CASGRLAGGQETQYF.

This chain uses TRBV19 with TRBJ1-5. Germline V gives CDR1 LNHDA, CDR2 SQIVND (reference sequence). This CDR3 region has 20 residues. The CDR3: CASSMGGWRQGDRSNQPQHF.

V and J are TRBV18 and TRBJ2-7. CDR3 length equals 12 residues. The germline gives CDR1 KGHSH, CDR2 LQKENI. The CDR3 sequence is CASSLLTYEQYF. Combining the CDR3 with reference TRBV18 and TRBJ2-7 gives the whole variable domain NAGVMQNPRHLVRRRGQEARLRCSPMKGHSHVYWYRQLPEEGLKFMVYLQKENIIDESGMPKERFSAEFPKEGPSILRIQQVVRGDSAAYFCASSLLTYEQYFGPGTRLTVT.

This chain connects TRBV5-8 to TRBJ1-4. Per germline, CDR1 SGHTS and CDR2 YDEGEE. The CDR3 totals 15 residues. CDR3 sequence: CASSLTQRTNEKLFF.

The chain combines TRBV4-3 with TRBJ2-5. The CDR3 totals 14 residues. Per germline, CDR1 LGHNA and CDR2 YSLEER. CDR3 region: CASSLGLGKETQYF.

The J gene is TRBJ2-7, the V gene TRBV3-1. Germline CDR1 LGHDT, CDR2 YNNKEL (reference sequence). The CDR3 loop spans 14 amino acids. The CDR3 is CASSPMGSSYEQYF.